What follows are 31 T cell receptor beta chains derived from one specimen sequenced in a study of T cells in Graves' hyperthyroidism and ophthalmopathy (dated by TCRdb to the late 2010s). Library preparation employed multiplex PCR. The run used an Illumina HiSeq 2000. TCR beta CDR3 regions were amplified from RNA transcripts. The first round of RT-PCR for the TCR CDR3 was performed with the HTBI primer set and the Qiagen OneStep RT-PCR kit. TCRdb trimmed public reads at Q25 via fastp, called clones via MiXCR and kept in-frame beta chains. For every CDR3 protein sequence, its rows merge into one entry that carries the most common genes and DNA. Present in this sample are about 400,000 distinct CDR3 sequences, 14% to 15% of which were seen just once. Of the sample, about 12% is held by the ten largest clones. The sequenced sample was blood. These receptors were collected from a man in his late teens or twenties with Graves' ophthalmopathy.

In this sample, this clonotype turned up a few times. A read error may be the cause here, since a much bigger clone is one base away. The V call is TRBV20-1, the J call TRBJ1-2; a possible D gene is TRBD1 (6 bases). CDR3 length equals 13 residues. The germline V gene encodes CDR1 DFQATT and CDR2 SNEGSKA (reference sequence). CDR3 DNA: TGCGGTGCTCTCGCAACAGGGTTGAGTGGCTACACCTTC. This encodes CGALATGLSGYTF.

A few counts support this clonotype. The genes are TRBV18 and TRBJ1-5; perhaps TRBD1 as D (6 bases). The germline V gene has CDR1 KGHSH and CDR2 LQKENI. Trimming took off 4 bases at V and 7 bases at J, with 17 bases between the two ends. This CDR3 has 15 amino acids. The CDR3 loop reads CASSRTAMSQQPQHF. The CDR3 bases are TGTGCCAGCTCACGGACAGCTATGAGCCAACAGCCCCAGCATTTT.

This clonotype has only a few counts. The gene calls are TRBV7-9 and TRBJ2-1; no reliable D call. Germline CDR1 SEHNR, CDR2 FQNEAQ (reference sequence). The CDR3 covers 11 residues. V lost 3 bases, J lost 10 bases, and 7 bases lay in between. In nucleotides, the CDR3 is TGTGCCAGCAGCTTGCTCCCGGAGCAGTTCTTC. Amino acid sequence: CASSLLPEQFF.

This clonotype has at least ten counts. The V gene is TRBV2, the J gene TRBJ2-7, with TRBD1 identical over 7 bases. The CDR3 length is 14 residues. CDR1 and CDR2 (germline): SNHLY, FYNNEI. V shed 4 bases and J 2 bases; nucleotides not matched to a gene: 5. DNA for the CDR3: TGTGCCAGCAGTGGGGACAGTAAAGCCTACGAGCAGTACTTC. It is translated as CASSGDSKAYEQYF.

At least ten counts were recorded for this clonotype. The chain carries TRBV20-1 and TRBJ2-2, with D maybe TRBD1 (6 bases). Germline V CDR1 and CDR2: DFQATT, SNEGSKA (reference sequence). The V and J ends lost 0 bases and 5 bases respectively, with 13 bases between them. The CDR3 runs to 15 residues. As DNA, the CDR3 is TGCAGTGCTAGAGATCGGGCAGGGGTGACCGGGGAGCTGTTTTTT. Protein sequence: CSARDRAGVTGELFF.

The chain combines TRBV24-1 with TRBJ2-1, with 11 positions matching TRBD2. CDR3 length equals 17 residues. Trimming cost V 3 bases and J 9 bases; bases outside gene matches: 12. Per germline, CDR1 KGHDR and CDR2 SFDVKD. The CDR3 DNA follows: TGTGCCACCAGTGATGCGACGACTAGCGGGGCGCTTGTTGAGCAGTTCTTC. The encoded protein is CATSDATTSGALVEQFF.

The table lists this clonotype with many counts. The genes are TRBV7-9 and TRBJ2-7; D not resolved. With 2 bases removed from V and 3 bases from J, the gap between germline ends came to 11 bases. The CDR3 covers 14 residues. Germline V gives CDR1 SEHNR, CDR2 FQNEAQ (reference sequence). The DNA for the CDR3 is TGTGCCAGCAGCTTAATCAACAGATTCTACGAGCAGTACTTC. This sequence encodes CASSLINRFYEQYF.

This clonotype has only a few counts. V and J are TRBV19 and TRBJ1-5; D gene uncertain. This CDR3 spans 14 amino acids. V lost 3 bases and J lost 6, with 12 bases in between. Germline-derived CDR1 and CDR2 are LNHDA and SQIVND (reference sequence). The CDR3 loop reads CASSIMGLGQPQHF. The DNA for the CDR3 is TGTGCCAGTAGTATTATGGGGTTAGGTCAGCCCCAGCATTTT.

V usage is TRBV4-2 and J usage is TRBJ2-3; 11 positions match TRBD2. Germline CDR1 and CDR2: LGHNA and YNFKEQ. The junction had 3 bases not matched to a gene; V was cut back by 2 bases and J by 5 bases. The CDR3 has 15 amino acids. CDR3 coding DNA: TGTGCCAGCAGCCAATTGACTAGCGGGAAAGATACGCAGTATTTT. Amino acid sequence: CASSQLTSGKDTQYF.

This clonotype has just a few counts. The V and J genes are TRBV20-1 and TRBJ1-1; D is perhaps TRBD1 (6 bases). Germline values: CDR1 DFQATT, CDR2 SNEGSKA (reference sequence). Deletions cut 7 bases from V and 5 bases from J, with 20 bases between. CDR3 length: 14 residues. The CDR3 spells CSVRTLRGGTEAFF. Here the CDR3 DNA reads TGCAGTGTACGAACCCTCAGGGGCGGTACTGAAGCTTTCTTT.

The chain recombines TRBV27 with TRBJ1-2, with D unclear. Germline values: CDR1 MNHEY, CDR2 SMNVEV (reference sequence). V gave up 7 bases and J gave up 2 bases, with 17 bases separating them. The CDR3 runs to 15 residues. CDR3 sequence (DNA): TGTGCCAGCAAATACGAACTTGGAGGAAACTATGGCTACACCTTC. It specifies CASKYELGGNYGYTF.

In DNA, the CDR3 is TGTGCCAGCAGCGCGGGGGGAGGGACAGGGGAATACGAGCAGTACTTC. Translating it yields CASSAGGGTGEYEQYF. The chain is built from TRBV9 and TRBJ2-7; 10 bases map to TRBD1. Germline V gene sequence: CDR1 SGDLS, CDR2 YYNGEE. The V segment lost 3 bases and the J segment 4 bases; nucleotides outside the gene matches: 10. The CDR3 sequence is 16 residues long.

This rearrangement joins TRBV28 to TRBJ2-7; D remains unclear. The CDR3 has 14 amino acids. V was trimmed by 1 base and J by 2 bases, leaving 9 bases between them. Per germline, CDR1 MDHEN and CDR2 SYDVKM. CDR3 DNA: TGTGCCAGCAGTTTATCACAGAGGACCTACGAGCAGTACTTC. Protein: CASSLSQRTYEQYF. Using reference TRBV28 and TRBJ2-7 for the parts outside the CDR3, the full variable domain is DVKVTQSSRYLVKRTGEKVFLECVQDMDHENMFWYRQDPGLGLRLIYFSYDVKMKEKGDIPEGYSVSREKKERFSLILESASTNQTSMYLCASSLSQRTYEQYFGPGTRLTVT.

This clonotype has at least ten counts. This sequence joins TRBV3-1 and TRBJ2-1, with 8 nucleotides matching TRBD2. The V gene end was trimmed by 4 bases and the J gene end by 8 bases; junction bases not matched to a gene: 10. CDR1 and CDR2 from the germline V gene are LGHDT and YNNKEL (reference sequence). This CDR3 comprises 15 residues. CDR3 loop: CASSRSGMRMDEQFF. Here the CDR3 DNA reads TGTGCCAGCAGCCGTAGCGGGATGAGGATGGATGAGCAGTTCTTC.

V and J are TRBV9 and TRBJ2-1; 11 nucleotides agree with TRBD2. V lost 3 bases, J lost 10 bases, and 9 bases stayed unmatched. This CDR3 comprises 15 residues. Germline V CDR1 and CDR2: SGDLS, YYNGEE. CDR3 protein: CASSGDSGGAEEQFF. CDR3 in DNA: TGTGCCAGCAGCGGCGATAGCGGGGGGGCAGAGGAGCAGTTCTTC.

This clonotype was detected only a few times. The chain uses TRBV4-2 and TRBJ2-3; 10 bases line up with TRBD2. The CDR3 covers 16 residues. In germline, CDR1 is LGHNA, CDR2 YNFKEQ. The ends lost 0 bases at V and 4 bases at J; junction bases unmatched: 4. CDR3 amino acids: CASSQDQRGGPDTQYF. For the CDR3, the DNA is TGTGCCAGCAGCCAAGATCAGCGGGGGGGCCCAGATACGCAGTATTTT.

The CDR3 DNA reads as TGCGCCAGCAGCCCTTCACAGGGTGCTGAAGCTTTCTTT. Protein: CASSPSQGAEAFF. J is TRBJ1-1 and V is TRBV4-1; possible D gene TRBD1, 6 bases. CDR1 MGHRA and CDR2 YSYEKL come from the germline V gene. The CDR3 has 13 residues. Deletions cut 4 bases from V and 6 bases from J, with 12 bases between.

The V call is TRBV5-1, the J call TRBJ2-5; tentatively, D is TRBD2 (6 bases). CDR3 length: 14 residues. V lost 5 bases to trimming and J lost 6 bases, with 17 bases between them. Per the germline V gene, CDR1 is SGHRS and CDR2 is YFSETQ. The CDR3, as DNA: TGCGCCAGCAGAACGGGAAGGGAGGTAAAGACCCAGTACTTC. Translating gives CASRTGREVKTQYF.

The CDR3 coding sequence is TGTGCCAGCAGTGCCCGGCGACAGGGTGGTGGCTACACCTTC. This codes for CASSARRQGGGYTF. The chain recombines TRBV6-1 with TRBJ1-2; 7 nucleotides match TRBD1. The germline gives CDR1 MNHNS, CDR2 SASEGT. Trimming took 4 bases from V and 7 from J; bases not matched to a gene: 9. The CDR3 sequence is 14 residues long.

This clonotype was detected ten times or more. CDR3 nucleotide sequence: TGTGCCAGCAGCCAACAGGCGGTGAACACTGAAGCTTTCTTT. It codes for CASSQQAVNTEAFF. V usage is TRBV3-1 and J usage is TRBJ1-1; D not resolved. CDR3 size: 14 residues. Trimming pared 2 bases from V and 0 bases from J, leaving 7 bases between. Germline values: CDR1 LGHDT, CDR2 YNNKEL (reference sequence).

This clonotype showed up many times. One junction end disagrees with the germline gene, perhaps due to a read error. This chain joins TRBV3-1 and TRBJ1-2; D is undetermined. Germline assignment: CDR1 LGHDT and CDR2 YNNKEL (reference sequence). This CDR3 has 11 residues. The CDR3 region is CASSQEWWKAF. DNA of the CDR3: TGTGCCAGCAGCCAAGAATGGTGGAAAGCCTTC.

The sample holds a few counts of this clonotype. V is TRBV6-1 and J is TRBJ2-3, with D perhaps being TRBD1 or TRBD2 (5 bases each). Germline-derived CDR1 and CDR2 are MNHNS and SASEGT. V was cut by 2 bases and J by 4 bases, with 10 bases left in between. The length of the CDR3 is 14 residues. CDR3: CASSEITGPDTQYF. In DNA form, the CDR3 reads TGTGCCAGCAGTGAAATCACGGGACCAGATACGCAGTATTTT.

This clonotype was counted between two and nine times. This chain connects TRBV10-1 to TRBJ2-2; D is ambiguous. CDR1 is WNHNN, CDR2 SYGVQD, per germline (reference sequence). Trimming removed 5 bases at V and 3 bases at J, with 7 bases between. The CDR3 covers 13 residues. The CDR3 loop is CASSRLHTGELFF. The CDR3 nucleotides read TGCGCCAGCAGTAGGTTGCACACCGGGGAGCTGTTTTTT.

This clonotype was seen a handful of times. CDR3 DNA sequence: TGTGCCAGATGGGAGACTCCTGGAGCCTACGAGCAGTACTTC. Protein: CARWETPGAYEQYF. The V gene is TRBV14, the J gene TRBJ2-7, with D possibly TRBD2 on 5 matching bases. Germline values: CDR1 SGHDN, CDR2 FVKESK. Deletions cut 9 bases from V and 2 bases from J, with 17 bases between. The CDR3 is 14 amino acids.

This clonotype was detected ten times or more. The chain joins TRBV20-1 to TRBJ2-5; TRBD2 matches 15 bases. The CDR3 consists of 17 residues. CDR1 is DFQATT, CDR2 SNEGSKA, per germline (reference sequence). J was trimmed by 5 bases and V by 3 bases; bases with no gene match: 10. The DNA of the CDR3 is TGCAGTGCTAGCTCCGGGACTAGCGGGGGGTGGGTCGAGACCCAGTACTTC. Translating it yields CSASSGTSGGWVETQYF.

The sample holds many counts of this clonotype. V gene TRBV7-2 combines with J gene TRBJ2-3, with D possibly being TRBD1 or TRBD2 (6 bases each). V dropped 1 base and J dropped 8 bases, with 16 bases sitting between them. This CDR3 is 15 amino acids long. Germline values: CDR1 SGHTA, CDR2 FQGNSA. The CDR3 loop is CASSLGGGGSGTQYF. DNA of the CDR3: TGTGCCAGCAGCTTAGGCGGAGGGGGGTCCGGTACGCAGTATTTT.

This clonotype was seen many times. This rearrangement joins TRBV20-1 to TRBJ2-3; D may be TRBD2 (7 bases). Germline V gene sequence: CDR1 DFQATT, CDR2 SNEGSKA (reference sequence). The CDR3 totals 15 residues. Trimming took off 4 bases at V and 3 bases at J, with 17 bases between the two ends. The CDR3 bases are TGCAGTGCTAAACTCGGGGGGCGGGTGACAGATACGCAGTATTTT. Protein sequence: CSAKLGGRVTDTQYF.

At least ten counts were recorded for this clonotype. The chain couples TRBV7-8 to TRBJ2-1; TRBD1 is a possible D gene (6 bases). V gave up 5 bases and J gave up 10 bases, with 18 bases separating them. The CDR3 consists of 14 residues. The germline V gene encodes CDR1 SGHVS and CDR2 FQNEAQ. The CDR3 nucleotides are TGTGCCAGCAGCGAAACGCGACAGGATTTAGAGCAGTTCTTC. The encoded protein is CASSETRQDLEQFF.

At least ten counts were recorded for this clonotype. V usage is TRBV11-2 and J usage is TRBJ2-5; 11 bases agree with TRBD2. The CDR3 covers 16 residues. Germline V lookup: CDR1 SGHAT, CDR2 FQNNGV. V shed 2 bases and J 1 base; nucleotides not matched to a gene: 3. CDR3 nucleotide sequence: TGTGCCAGCAGCTTAAGTAGCGGGGGGGCCCAAGAGACCCAGTACTTC. Amino acids: CASSLSSGGAQETQYF.

This clonotype was seen many times. The CDR3 nucleotides read TGTGCCAGCAGCGAAGGGGTGAATCAGCCCCAGCATTTT. This codes for CASSEGVNQPQHF. V and J are TRBV11-2 and TRBJ1-5; possible D gene TRBD1, 5 bases. The CDR3 extends over 13 amino acids. V shed 5 bases and J shed 4 bases, with 9 bases lying between them. The germline V gene has CDR1 SGHAT and CDR2 FQNNGV.

In this sample, this clonotype turned up many times. The chain joins TRBV3-1 to TRBJ2-1; weak D call: TRBD2 (5 bases). Germline CDR1 and CDR2: LGHDT and YNNKEL (reference sequence). This CDR3 has 14 amino acids. Trimming stripped 8 bases from V and 6 bases from J, with 17 bases between. The CDR3 protein is CASWDNASPNEQFF. The CDR3 bases are TGTGCCAGCTGGGATAACGCTAGCCCCAATGAGCAGTTCTTC.